One and the same sample provided the 18 T cell receptor beta chains below, sequenced in a study of radiation and T cells in renal cell carcinoma. TCRdb's copy holds only in-frame clones and misses some; the assay was immunoSEQ multiplex PCR. This table holds tens of thousands of clones, approximately 87% found once. Time point meaning: blood 4 weeks post-SBRT, at nephrectomy. Indicated treatment: 15 Gy SBRT to primary tumor, nephrectomy 4 weeks later. The sequencing used blood, collected from a patient whose treatment included radiotherapy and nephrectomy. The receptors stem from an older woman with renal cell carcinoma.

V gene TRBV7-3 combines with J gene TRBJ2-1; no clear D gene. Trimming shortened V by 6 bases and J by 8 bases, and 14 bases separated the two germline ends. This CDR3 has 13 residues. CDR1 is SGHTA and CDR2 is FQGTGA in the germline V gene. As DNA, the CDR3 is TGTGCCAGCAGTTCCGGACCGCTGGATGAGCAGTTCTTC. This encodes CASSSGPLDEQFF.

This chain links TRBV5-1 with TRBJ1-4; no firm D call. This CDR3 region has 15 residues. V gave up 0 bases and J gave up 5 bases, with 11 bases separating them. Germline CDR1 reads SGHRS; CDR2 reads YFSETQ. In DNA form, the CDR3 reads TGCGCCAGCAGCTTGGGTTGGGCAGAGAATGAAAAACTGTTTTTT. Its translation is CASSLGWAENEKLFF.

This chain uses TRBV4-1 with TRBJ2-7; 7 nucleotides agree with TRBD2. CDR1 and CDR2 (germline): MGHRA, YSYEKL. V shed 1 base and J 2 bases; nucleotides not matched to a gene: 5. CDR3 length: 15 residues. The CDR3 bases are TGCGCCAGCAGCCAAGGACTAGCACCGACCTACGAGCAGTACTTC. Translating gives CASSQGLAPTYEQYF.

The rearrangement links TRBV5-1 to TRBJ2-7, with D unresolved. V gave up 4 bases and J gave up 10 bases, with 18 bases separating them. This CDR3 spans 13 amino acids. From germline, CDR1 is SGHRS and CDR2 YFSETQ. CDR3 region: CASSGSPEQHQYF. CDR3 DNA: TGCGCCAGCAGCGGTAGTCCGGAACAGCACCAGTACTTC. The whole variable domain, remainder taken from reference TRBV5-1 and TRBJ2-7, is KAGVTQTPRYLIKTRGQQVTLSCSPISGHRSVSWYQQTPGQGLQFLFEYFSETQRNKGNFPGRFSGRQFSNSRSEMNVSTLELGDSALYLCASSGSPEQHQYFGPGTRLTVT.

This clone was detected only a few times. The DNA for the CDR3 is TGCAGCGCTGGTGATGTGAACACTGAAGCTTTCTTT. This gives the protein CSAGDVNTEAFF. The genes are TRBV29-1 and TRBJ1-1, with D unclear. V shed 7 bases and J shed 0 bases, with 9 bases lying between them. This CDR3 is built from 12 residues. Germline V gene sequence: CDR1 SQVTM, CDR2 ANQGSEA.

A word on this clone: Other DNA sequences of this sample code for an identical CDR3. The J gene is TRBJ1-1, the V gene TRBV10-1, with 8 bases matching TRBD1. Germline assignment: CDR1 WNHNN and CDR2 SYGVQD (reference sequence). The CDR3 is 13 amino acids. J gave up 7 bases and V 6 bases, and 7 bases lay outside the gene matches. This CDR3 reads CASSEGQGLEAFF. In nucleotides, the CDR3 is TGCGCCAGCAGCGAAGGACAGGGTCTTGAAGCTTTCTTT.

The chain uses TRBV5-1 and TRBJ2-7, with 7 bases that match TRBD1. Germline V gene lookup returns CDR1 SGHRS and CDR2 YFSETQ. V lost 3 bases and J lost 3; bases outside the gene matches: 12. The CDR3 covers 16 residues. DNA of the CDR3: TGCGCCAGCAGCTGGGGACCCGGGACAGAGGTCTACGAGCAGTACTTC. Translated: CASSWGPGTEVYEQYF.

J is TRBJ2-6 and V is TRBV19; the D is unclear. The CDR3 runs to 13 residues. Germline CDR1 is LNHDA and CDR2 is SQIVND (reference sequence). V was clipped by 6 bases and J by 0 bases, with 3 bases between them. CDR3 DNA sequence: TGTGCCAGTAGGTCCTCTGGGGCCAACGTCCTGACTTTC. Its translation is CASRSSGANVLTF.

The chain recombines TRBV4-1 with TRBJ2-7; 11 bases align to TRBD1. With 4 bases clipped from V and 5 bases from J, the junction kept 4 bases outside the gene matches. The length of the CDR3 is 14 residues. Germline V gene data show CDR1 as MGHRA and CDR2 as YSYEKL. The CDR3 coding sequence is TGCGCCAGCAGCCCCCGGACAGGGGGCGACGAGCAGTACTTC. Protein sequence: CASSPRTGGDEQYF.

V usage is TRBV11-2 and J usage is TRBJ2-1; 7 bases are shared with TRBD2. CDR3 length equals 17 residues. Germline values: CDR1 SGHAT, CDR2 FQNNGV. J gave up 7 bases and V 4 bases, and 16 bases lay outside the gene matches. CDR3 protein: CASSSSLRRELVNEQFF. CDR3 DNA: TGTGCCAGCAGCTCGTCCCTTAGGCGGGAGTTAGTAAATGAGCAGTTCTTC.

V usage is TRBV19 and J usage is TRBJ2-3, with TRBD1 matching over 8 bases. Germline V lookup: CDR1 LNHDA, CDR2 SQIVND (reference sequence). The J segment lost 2 bases and the V segment lost 2 bases, leaving 6 bases of the junction unmatched. This CDR3 has 16 amino acids. The CDR3 DNA reads as TGTGCCAGTAGTATACGACAGGGGTCTTCCACAGATACGCAGTATTTT. This gives the protein CASSIRQGSSTDTQYF.

This clone turned up a few times. The chain carries TRBV4-1 and TRBJ1-4; TRBD1 matches at 7 bases. V dropped 4 bases and J dropped 8; count of bases not matched to a gene: 13. The CDR3 contains 16 residues. In germline, CDR1 is MGHRA, CDR2 YSYEKL. The CDR3 DNA reads as TGCGCCAGCAGCCCCCAACAGGGGCTGCGTCCGGAAAAACTGTTTTTT. Protein product: CASSPQQGLRPEKLFF.

This rearrangement joins TRBV7-2 to TRBJ2-5, with a possible D match to TRBD2 (6 bases). The CDR3 has 13 amino acids. The V and J ends lost 2 bases and 4 bases respectively, with 8 bases between them. Germline V gives CDR1 SGHTA, CDR2 FQGNSA. For the CDR3, the DNA is TGTGCCAGCAGCTTAAATAGCGGAGAGACCCAGTACTTC. Protein sequence: CASSLNSGETQYF. Variable domain in full (rest from reference TRBV7-2 and TRBJ2-5): GAGVSQSPSNKVTEKGKDVELRCDPISGHTALYWYRQSLGQGLEFLIYFQGNSAPDKSGLPSDRFSAERTGGSVSTLTIQRTQQEDSAVYLCASSLNSGETQYFGPGTRLLVL.

The V gene is TRBV11-2, the J gene TRBJ2-3, with a weak D call TRBD2 (5 bases). The CDR3 runs 15 residues. The V gene lost 5 bases and the J gene lost 4 bases, with 16 bases spanning the gap. Germline V gene sequence: CDR1 SGHAT, CDR2 FQNNGV. The DNA of the CDR3 is TGTGCCAGCAGCCCGACCGCTGGAGCGGCAGATACGCAGTATTTT. Encoded protein: CASSPTAGAADTQYF.

The V gene is TRBV18, the J gene TRBJ2-7, with 8 bases fitting TRBD2. CDR3 length: 15 amino acids. Trimming took 5 bases from V and 2 from J; bases not matched to a gene: 8. In germline, CDR1 is KGHSH, CDR2 LQKENI. CDR3: CASSAFGTSAYEQYF. The DNA of the CDR3 is TGTGCCAGCTCAGCTTTCGGGACTAGTGCCTACGAGCAGTACTTC.

This chain connects TRBV19 to TRBJ2-3, with D maybe TRBD1 (5 bases). The CDR3 length is 14 residues. The germline V and J ends were trimmed by 3 bases and 5 bases, with 12 bases remaining between them. The germline gives CDR1 LNHDA, CDR2 SQIVND (reference sequence). The CDR3 nucleotides read TGTGCCAGTAGTATTAAAGGGGTGGGAGATACGCAGTATTTT. It specifies CASSIKGVGDTQYF.

The chain links TRBV27 to TRBJ1-1; 12 nucleotides align to TRBD1. The CDR3 is made up of 16 amino acids. The V gene end was trimmed by 8 bases and the J gene end by 3 bases; junction bases not matched to a gene: 10. Per the germline V gene, CDR1 is MNHEY and CDR2 is SMNVEV (reference sequence). CDR3: CASYAGTGGAYTEAFF. Written as DNA, the CDR3 is TGTGCCAGCTATGCCGGGACAGGGGGCGCGTACACTGAAGCTTTCTTT.

This rearrangement joins TRBV7-6 to TRBJ2-1; 10 bases line up with TRBD2. The germline CDR1 and CDR2 sequences are SGHVS and FNYEAQ. The J segment lost 3 bases and the V segment lost 5 bases, leaving 7 bases of the junction unmatched. The CDR3 length is 16 residues. The CDR3 reads CASSLTKRGGYNEQFF. Written as DNA, the CDR3 is TGTGCCAGCAGCCTTACAAAGCGGGGGGGCTACAATGAGCAGTTCTTC.